This TCR beta chain was sequenced in a study of T cells in Graves' hyperthyroidism and ophthalmopathy. Turning to the study itself: Sampling of peripheral blood happened at initial diagnosis, prior to any treatment.

The CDR3 is 13 residues long. V gave up 4 bases and J gave up 5 bases; unmatched junction bases: 7. From germline, CDR1 is SQVTM and CDR2 ANQGSEA. The table lists this clonotype with a few counts. The target antigen is unknown. The cohort's ophthalmopathy patients, a group with duration under 3 months, had a Clinical Activity Score of at least 3 and a NOSPECS grade of at least 4. The PBMCs had their origin in around 9.1 ml of fresh peripheral blood. Study results and caveats: From stable hyperthyroidism, ophthalmopathy was set apart by a 13 V-J model.

RNA transcripts served as the template for amplifying TCR beta CDR3 regions. RT-PCR in the first round (using the HTBI primer set) targeted the TCR CDR3. TCRdb used MiXCR to reprocess the multiplex PCR reads, holding one entry per CDR3 protein. The sample records over 250,000 distinct CDR3 sequences, 12% to 15% being singletons. The rearrangement joins TRBV29-1 to TRBJ2-5, with 7 bases fitting TRBD2. Source material: blood. The sequence derives from a woman aged 40 to 50 with Graves' ophthalmopathy. CDR3 region: CSVAGGGMETQYF. CDR3 nucleotide sequence: TGCAGCGTTGCCGGGGGAGGGATGGAGACCCAGTACTTC.